These 30 T cell receptor delta chains were all obtained from the same sample, sequenced in a study of gamma-delta T cells after stem cell transplantation. TCRdb fed the RT-PCR reads into CATT to redo clone calling. The sample carries more than 1,500 delta-chain clones, around a fifth recorded once. Sequences were obtained from gamma-delta T cells. These receptors all stem from a human donor. It is not recorded whose cells these are; they may come from a transplant donor.

This clone has more than one count but fewer than ten. The protein given by TCRdb reflects a much larger clone and differs at residue 12 from this DNA's translation, likely from a read error; the protein shown is the DNA's translation. The chain has TRDV1 and TRDJ1; TRDD3 matches at 8 bases. CDR1 and CDR2 (germline): TSWWSYY, QGS. V trimming: 0 bases; J trimming: 0 bases; junction bases outside the gene matches: 21. The CDR3 contains 22 residues. This CDR3 is CALGELVGSPNPVGDDTDKLIF. The CDR3 region has the DNA TGTGCTCTTGGGGAACTAGTCGGTTCACCTAATCCGGTGGGGGATGACACCGATAAACTCATCTTT.

This chain joins TRDV2 and TRDJ1; D uncertain. The germline CDR1 and CDR2 sequences are GEAIGNYY and EKD. This CDR3 comprises 15 residues. The V and J ends lost 3 bases and 3 bases respectively, with 16 bases between them. The CDR3 DNA is TGTGCCTGTGACGCCATGTCGCGGAGGGCCGATAAACTCATCTTT. Translation: CACDAMSRRADKLIF.

Regarding this clone: It differs at one base from a far larger clone, so likely a read error. The chain recombines TRDV2 with TRDJ3, with a possible D match to TRDD3 (5 bases). The CDR3 sequence is 21 residues long. Germline V gene lookup returns CDR1 GEAIGNYY and CDR2 EKD. The CDR3 loop reads CACDTAGSRGPSSCDTRQMFF. The CDR3 DNA is TGTGCCTGTGACACCGCGGGATCCCGTGGACCGAGCTCCTGTGACACCCGACAGATGTTTTTC.

Concerning this clone itself: This is likely an artifact of a read error, given a far larger clone one base away. Distinct nucleotide sequences in the sample also encode this CDR3. The chain joins TRDV3 to TRDJ1; TRDD3 matches 7 bases. CDR1 TVYSNPD and CDR2 GDNSRS come from the germline V gene (reference sequence). The CDR3 sequence is 19 residues long. V was clipped by 4 bases and J by 8 bases; unmatched bases: 31. The CDR3 sequence is CASYFRLLGNYWGFDKLIF. The CDR3, as DNA: TGTGCCTCCTACTTCCGCCTCTTGGGGAATTACTGGGGCTTCGACAAACTCATCTTT.

This clone appeared a few times. A much more abundant neighbour one base away suggests this may be a read error. The CDR3 nucleotides read TGTGCCTGTGACACGGTCGGCTATAAGAGTGGCACCGATGAACTCATCTTT. Encoded protein: CACDTVGYKSGTDELIF. This chain joins TRDV2 and TRDJ1; D is uncertain. The CDR3 sequence is 17 residues long. Per the germline V gene, CDR1 is GEAIGNYY and CDR2 is EKD.

This clone occurred a few times. A much larger clone is a single base away; this may be a read error. The chain couples TRDV2 to TRDJ1; 13 bases are shared with TRDD3. Germline V gene data show CDR1 as GEAIGNYY and CDR2 as EKD. This CDR3 is 19 amino acids long. The CDR3 protein is CACDTLTGGYARYTDNLIF. The CDR3 nucleotides are TGTGCCTGTGACACCTTAACTGGGGGATACGCGAGGTACACCGATAACCTCATCTTT.

Notes on this clone: A far more abundant clone sits one base away, making this likely a read error. The J gene is TRDJ3, the V gene TRDV2; no definite D call. CDR1 is GEAIGNYY and CDR2 is EKD in the germline V gene. This CDR3 region has 14 residues. V was clipped by 3 bases and J by 9 bases, with 11 bases between them. The CDR3 DNA follows: TGTGCCTGTGACTCCGTACTAGCCACCCGACAGATGTTTTTC. Its protein is CACDSVLATRQMFF.

The table lists this clone with a few counts. The chain recombines TRDV2 with TRDJ1; 7 positions match TRDD3. This CDR3 has 15 residues. The germline gives CDR1 GEAIGNYY, CDR2 EKD. After removal of 3 bases from V and 0 bases from J, the junction contained 6 bases not matched to a gene. This chain's CDR3 is CACDPLLGDTDKLIF. DNA for the CDR3: TGTGCCTGTGACCCACTCCTGGGGGACACCGATAAACTCATCTTT.

This clone was seen only a few times. The protein recorded in TCRdb matches a much larger clone and deviates from this DNA's translation at residue 20, suggesting a read error; the protein here is obtained by translating the DNA. V is TRDV1 and J is TRDJ1; TRDD3 aligns across 8 bases. The CDR3 sequence is 22 residues long. Germline CDR1 and CDR2: TSWWSYY and QGS. The CDR3 coding sequence is TGTGCTCTTGGGGAACTAGTCGGTTCACCTAATCTGGTGGGGGATGACACCGATAAACCCATCTTT. This sequence encodes CALGELVGSPNLVGDDTDKPIF.

For this clone: Translating this DNA gives a protein that differs at residue 17 from the TCRdb one, which belongs to a much larger clone; a read error is likely, and the protein shown is this translation. The chain combines TRDV1 with TRDJ2; D gene ambiguous. CDR1 is TSWWSYY and CDR2 is QGS in the germline V gene. This CDR3 has 21 residues. The CDR3 DNA follows: TGTGCTCTTGGGTCCCCGAAAACCCTTATCCTGATCAAAGCTTTGACAACACAACTCTTCTTT. Its translation is CALGSPKTLILIKALTTQLFF.

The rearrangement joins TRDV2 to TRDJ1; 8 nucleotides agree with TRDD3. The CDR3 consists of 15 residues. The V and J ends lost 3 bases and 11 bases, in that order; junction bases with no gene match: 16. Germline lookup yields CDR1 GEAIGNYY and CDR2 EKD. This CDR3 reads CACDVLGARSDHLIF. CDR3 nucleotide sequence: TGTGCCTGTGACGTACTGGGGGCTCGGTCCGATCACCTCATCTTT.

Concerning this clone itself: The junction departs from the called germline gene at one end, perhaps through a read error. J is TRDJ3 and V is TRDV2, with 7 bases that match TRDD3. The length of the CDR3 is 21 residues. Germline CDR1 reads GEAIGNYY; CDR2 reads EKD. CDR3 bases: TGTGCCTGTGACACCGCGGGATACCGGGGACCGAGCTCCTGGGACAACCGAAAGATGTTTTTC. Protein product: CACDTAGYRGPSSWDNRKMFF.

In its sample, this clone is medium-sized. V is TRDV2 and J is TRDJ1, with 13 bases matching TRDD3. CDR1 is GEAIGNYY and CDR2 is EKD in the germline V gene. Unmatched junction bases numbered 10, after V lost 1 base and J lost 0 bases. This CDR3 comprises 19 residues. CDR3 coding DNA: TGTGCCTGTGACACTTTACTAGTACTGGGGGATACGAACACCGATAAACTCATCTTT. This translates into CACDTLLVLGDTNTDKLIF.

Points on this clone: This may come from a read error, since a much larger clone is one base off. Other DNA sequences in this sample translate to the same CDR3. The chain carries TRDV2 and TRDJ1, with D tentatively TRDD3 (5 bases). The V gene lost 4 bases and the J gene lost 0 bases, with 14 bases spanning the gap. Germline CDR1 GEAIGNYY, CDR2 EKD. The CDR3 has 15 residues. The CDR3 reads CACDGVGKYTDKLIF. The DNA of the CDR3 is TGTGCCTGTGATGGGGTGGGGAAGTACACCGATAAACTCATCTTT.

This clone is classed as large (0.1 to 1%). The chain recombines TRDV2 with TRDJ1, with TRDD3 matching 7 bases. The V and J ends lost 0 bases and 0 bases, in that order; junction bases with no gene match: 21. CDR1 GEAIGNYY and CDR2 EKD come from the germline V gene. This CDR3 is built from 21 residues. The CDR3 is CACDTVPTLPVLGKYTDKLIF. The CDR3 bases are TGTGCCTGTGACACCGTGCCTACCTTACCCGTACTGGGGAAGTACACCGATAAACTCATCTTT.

This clone has more than one count but fewer than ten. The protein recorded in TCRdb matches a much larger clone and deviates from this DNA's translation at residue 5, suggesting a read error; the protein here is obtained by translating the DNA. The chain is built from TRDV2 and TRDJ1; 13 bases fit TRDD3. CDR1 and CDR2 from the germline V gene are GEAIGNYY and EKD. CDR3 length: 19 residues. Losses at the gene ends were 3 bases for V and 2 bases for J; bases not matched to a gene: 14. The CDR3 DNA follows: TGTGCCTGTGACCGTCTACTGGGGGATACGCCCTCGCAGACCGATAAACTCATCTTT. Translating gives CACDRLLGDTPSQTDKLIF.

In the case of this clone: A far larger clone is just one base off, so this is likely a read error. The sample carries other DNA sequences with the same CDR3. This chain uses TRDV1 with TRDJ1; TRDD3 matches at 7 bases. The CDR3 is 20 amino acids. From germline, CDR1 is TSWWSYY and CDR2 QGS. The V segment lost 0 bases and the J segment 5 bases; nucleotides outside the gene matches: 21. The CDR3 spells CALGELRERETGVGPDKLIF. The DNA for the CDR3 is TGTGCTCTTGGGGAACTGAGGGAGAGAGAAACTGGGGTTGGACCTGATAAACTCATCTTT.

To note about this clone: A read error is possible here, since a much larger clone lies one base away. V gene TRDV2 combines with J gene TRDJ1, with 7 bases lining up with TRDD3. Losses at the gene ends were 3 bases for V and 0 bases for J; bases not matched to a gene: 12. The CDR3 is 17 residues long. The V gene's germline CDR1 is GEAIGNYY and CDR2 EKD. CDR3 sequence (DNA): TGTGCCTGTGACTCCGTACTGGAGGATACGTACACCGATAAACTCATCTTT. This encodes CACDSVLEDTYTDKLIF.

Comment on this clone: A far larger clone is a single base away, which makes a read error likely. In the same sample, other DNA sequences code for this CDR3. The chain uses TRDV1 and TRDJ1; 13 bases are a match to TRDD3. Germline CDR1 and CDR2: TSWWSYY and QGS. CDR3 length equals 22 residues. The CDR3 here is CALGIRRLPPLTGGYGADKLIF. The CDR3 DNA follows: TGTGCTCTTGGAATCCGGCGCCTTCCCCCTCTTACTGGGGGATACGGGGCCGATAAACTCATCTTC.

This clone came up a few times. A far more abundant clone sits one base away, making this likely a read error. The same CDR3 is also encoded by other DNA sequences in this sample. This chain links TRDV2 with TRDJ1; 8 bases are shared with TRDD3. The CDR3 totals 23 residues. Trimming at V came to 3 bases and at J to 3 bases, leaving 32 bases not matched to a gene. Germline CDR1 and CDR2: GEAIGNYY and EKD. This CDR3 reads CACDLVGGYGDLEIPLESDKLIF. As DNA, the CDR3 is TGTGCCTGTGACCTCGTAGGGGGATATGGGGACCTCGAAATACCCTTAGAATCCGATAAACTCATCTTT.

This clone was observed a handful of times. This likely stems from a read error, as it lies one base from a far larger clone. V gene TRDV2 combines with J gene TRDJ1; the match to TRDD3 covers 10 bases. CDR3 length: 15 amino acids. V was pared by 2 bases and J by 3 bases, with 5 bases of the junction left unmatched. The germline CDR1 and CDR2 sequences are GEAIGNYY and EKD. Here the CDR3 reads CACDRLGDSADKLIF. The CDR3 DNA follows: TGTGCCTGTGACAGACTGGGGGATTCCGCCGATAAACTCATCTTT.

Details on this clone: A much larger clone lies a single base off, so this may be a read error. The J gene is TRDJ1, the V gene TRDV2; 8 bases match TRDD3. V gave up 2 bases and J gave up 7 bases; unmatched junction bases: 17. Germline assignment: CDR1 GEAIGNYY and CDR2 EKD. This CDR3 region has 17 residues. The CDR3 sequence is CACDNWSGDTEKSKLIF. The CDR3 DNA reads TGTGCCTGTGACAACTGGTCTGGGGATACAGAAAAAAGTAAACTCATCTTT.

This clone is medium-sized by share. J is TRDJ1 and V is TRDV2; the D gene could be TRDD2 or TRDD3 (5 bases each). Trimming left V 4 bases short and J 1 base short, with 27 bases between. Germline loops: CDR1 GEAIGNYY, CDR2 EKD. The CDR3 is 19 residues long. The CDR3 sequence: CACDPLLRDRVQATDKLIF. The CDR3 DNA sequence: TGTGCCTGTGATCCCCTACTGCGGGATCGGGTCCAAGCCACCGATAAACTCATCTTT.

This chain links TRDV2 with TRDJ3; no clear D gene. Deletions cut 0 bases from V and 0 bases from J, with 14 bases between. The CDR3 has 19 amino acids. Per germline, CDR1 GEAIGNYY and CDR2 EKD. DNA for the CDR3: TGTGCCTGTGACACCGCGGCTACGACCAGCTCCTGGGACACCCGACAGATGTTTTTC. Translated: CACDTAATTSSWDTRQMFF.

This clone showed up just a few times. The chain carries TRDV2 and TRDJ1; 8 positions agree with TRDD3. The V gene's germline CDR1 is GEAIGNYY and CDR2 EKD. Trimming at V came to 4 bases and at J to 3 bases, leaving 6 bases not matched to a gene. This CDR3 spans 14 amino acids. DNA of the CDR3: TGTGCCTGTGATCGATTGGGGGATGCCGATAAACTCATCTTT. Translating gives CACDRLGDADKLIF.

In this sample, this clone turned up a few times. With a far larger clone one base away, a read error is the likely cause. The gene calls are TRDV2 and TRDJ3; TRDD3 might be the D (5 bases). Between the trimmed V and J ends, which lost 3 bases and 5 bases, there was a span of 19 bases. Germline V gives CDR1 GEAIGNYY, CDR2 EKD. CDR3 length: 18 residues. The CDR3 protein is CACDSVTPRLGDTRQMFF. The CDR3 region has the DNA TGTGCCTGTGACTCCGTGACCCCGAGACTGGGGGACACCCGACAGATGTTTTTC.

By sample fraction, this clone is large. The chain recombines TRDV2 with TRDJ1, with 11 bases that match TRDD3. The CDR3 runs to 20 residues. Germline values: CDR1 GEAIGNYY, CDR2 EKD. With 3 bases clipped from V and 0 bases from J, the junction kept 17 bases outside the gene matches. The CDR3 nucleotides are TGTGCCTGTGACGCCATAGGTGGGGGATACGCTTCCACTGACACCGATAAACTCATCTTT. This gives the protein CACDAIGGGYASTDTDKLIF.

On this clone: With a far larger clone one base away, a read error is the likely cause. The chain is built from TRDV2 and TRDJ1; possible D gene TRDD1, 6 bases. Trimming stripped 3 bases from V and 3 bases from J, with 40 bases between. The CDR3 is made up of 23 amino acids. The V gene's germline CDR1 is GEAIGNYY and CDR2 EKD. The CDR3 DNA reads TGTGCCTGTGACCTCGTAGGAGGATATGGGGACCGCGAAATACCCTTAGAATCCGATAAACTCATCTTT. This codes for CACDLVGGYGDREIPLESDKLIF.

This clone was recorded a few times. The chain uses TRDV2 and TRDJ1; 9 bases agree with TRDD3. The CDR3 totals 18 residues. Germline CDR1 GEAIGNYY, CDR2 EKD. V lost 1 base to trimming and J lost 0 bases; unmatched junction nucleotides: 11. The CDR3 DNA follows: TGTGCCTGTGACACTGGACTGGGGGACACCTCGTACACCGATAAACTCATCTTT. This sequence encodes CACDTGLGDTSYTDKLIF.

This clone was counted a few times. The chain carries TRDV2 and TRDJ1; tentative D call: TRDD3 (6 bases). Germline V gives CDR1 GEAIGNYY, CDR2 EKD. V gave up 3 bases and J gave up 3 bases, with 13 bases separating them. This CDR3 spans 14 amino acids. This CDR3 is CACDPLWGADKLIF. The CDR3 DNA sequence: TGTGCCTGTGACCCCCTCTGGGGCGCCGATAAACTCATCTTT.